This T cell receptor (beta chain) was captured in a study of T cells in Graves' hyperthyroidism and ophthalmopathy. Template material for amplifying TCR beta CDR3 regions consisted of RNA transcripts. During a first-round RT-PCR of the TCR CDR3, the HTBI primer set was used. TCRdb independently ran MiXCR on the multiplex PCR reads; one entry per CDR3 protein. This sample carries around 430,000 distinct CDR3 sequences, about 15% of them seen once, and the ten largest clones take around a third. CDR1 SQVTM and CDR2 ANQGSEA come from the germline V gene. The CDR3 loop spans 14 amino acids. Trimming at V came to 6 bases and at J to 4 bases, leaving 11 bases not matched to a gene. This clonotype has a handful of counts.

The chain combines TRBV29-1 with TRBJ1-1; 7 nucleotides align to TRBD1. Material for sequencing was blood. The origin of this receptor is a woman under 40 with Graves' hyperthyroidism. In nucleotides, the CDR3 is TGCAGCGTCACGGGGGGAGGGGGCTTCACTGAAGCTTTCTTT. Its protein product is CSVTGGGGFTEAFF.